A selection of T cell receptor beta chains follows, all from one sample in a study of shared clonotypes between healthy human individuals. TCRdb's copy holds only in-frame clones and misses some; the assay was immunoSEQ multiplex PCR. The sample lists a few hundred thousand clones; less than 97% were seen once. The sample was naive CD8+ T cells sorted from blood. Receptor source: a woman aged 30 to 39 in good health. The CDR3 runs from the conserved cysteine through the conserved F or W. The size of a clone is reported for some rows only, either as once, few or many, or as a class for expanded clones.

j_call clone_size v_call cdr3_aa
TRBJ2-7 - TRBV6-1 CASSEVPSGSYEQYF
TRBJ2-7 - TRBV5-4 CASSLAGLTYEQYF
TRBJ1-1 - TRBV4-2 CASSQDIVAGPAHTEAFF
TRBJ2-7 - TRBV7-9 CASSLHRQGVSYEQYF
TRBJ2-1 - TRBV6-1 CASSVGLRTGTDNEQFF
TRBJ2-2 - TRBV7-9 CASSLELSGELFF
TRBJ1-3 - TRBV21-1 CASSKEDQGNTIYF
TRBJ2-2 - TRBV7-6 CASSLNENTGELFF
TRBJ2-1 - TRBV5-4 CASSLGPTSGTYNEQFF
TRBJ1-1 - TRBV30 CAWSLGLNMNTEAFF
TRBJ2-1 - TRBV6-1 CASSDQDYNEQFF
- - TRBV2 CASRREGYEQYF
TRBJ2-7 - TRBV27 CASSFAGLSYEQYF
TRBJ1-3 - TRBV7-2 CASSPGQTGNTIYF
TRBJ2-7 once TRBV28 CASSLTSGRAIEQYF
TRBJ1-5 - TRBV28 CASTYRDRGPQPQHF
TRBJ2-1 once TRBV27 CASTPGGPAYNEQFF
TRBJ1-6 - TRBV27 CASRLTGGSSPLHF
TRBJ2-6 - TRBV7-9 CASSTPGQGEAGANVLTF
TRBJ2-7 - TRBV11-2 CASSWDPTYEQYF
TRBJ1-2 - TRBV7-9 CASEGGNYGYTF
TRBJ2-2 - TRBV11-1 CASSLTVGPQGGAGELFF
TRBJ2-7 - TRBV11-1 CASSDFLGLAEQSSYEQYF
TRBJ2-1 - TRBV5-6 CASSFLASGSHEQFF
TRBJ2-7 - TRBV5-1 CASSLEGGWANEQYF
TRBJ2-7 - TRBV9 CASSVAAGAPQYEQYF
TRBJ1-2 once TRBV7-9 CASSSTGTGGDHSYGYTF
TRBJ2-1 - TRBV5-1 CASSYRGSYNEQFF
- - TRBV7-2 CASSFWTGYEQYF
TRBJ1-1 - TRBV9 CASSPADRGGTEAFF
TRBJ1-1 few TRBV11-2 CASSLSVGTEAFF
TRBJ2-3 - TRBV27 CASSMLAGGTDTQYF
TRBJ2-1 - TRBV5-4 CASSLELAADTYNEQFF
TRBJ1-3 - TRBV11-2 CASSPWGNTIYF
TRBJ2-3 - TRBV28 CASRPRGWPSTDTQYF
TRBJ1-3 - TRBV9 CASSEGIDSGNTIYF
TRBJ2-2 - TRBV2 CASSEVPSGSPGELFF
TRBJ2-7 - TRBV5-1 CASSLGLTPYEQYF
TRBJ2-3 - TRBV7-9 CASSSFTDTQYF
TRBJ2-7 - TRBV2 CASSDMTTLSAYEQYF
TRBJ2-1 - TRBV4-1 CASNPLGGDNEQFF
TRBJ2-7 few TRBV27 CASSPGLAGVHEQYF
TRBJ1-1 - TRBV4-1 CASSQGVPANTEAFF
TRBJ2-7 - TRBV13 CASSGGLAGNYEQYF
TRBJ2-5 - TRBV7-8 CASSPRPGKKETQYF
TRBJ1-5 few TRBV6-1 CASSELVGLYQPQHF
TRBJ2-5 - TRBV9 CASSAPPGTSVQETQYF
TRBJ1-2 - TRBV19 CASSIDLEVGNGYTF
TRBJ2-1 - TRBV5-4 CASSLASSGPYNEQFF
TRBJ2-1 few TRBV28 CASSLTVSMDNEQFF
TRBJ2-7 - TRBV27 CASMSGSLYEQYF
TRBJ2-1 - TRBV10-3 CAISEPTSGRAGEQFF
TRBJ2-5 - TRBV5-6 CASSLGRGTGETQYF